The entry that follows covers one TCR beta chain sequence. Antigen unknown. The sample belongs to a study of blood T cells in healthy people across ages. The study, taken as a whole, reports: The recorded TCR beta diversity per million T cells decreased in a roughly linear manner with age.

The V gene lost 6 bases and the J gene lost 8 bases, with 8 bases spanning the gap. The germline V gene has CDR1 DFQATT and CDR2 SNEGSKA (reference sequence). CDR3 length equals 10 residues. For the second PCR, which ran for about 7 to 11 cycles, a sample-barcoded 5' primer and a J-beta primer mix were used. From the 5' RACE reads, TCRdb called clonotypes with MiXCR, one entry per CDR3 protein. The repertoire has some 1.1 million distinct CDR3 sequences, under 40% of them found once; the top ten carry around 13%. The sequenced material came from blood. This sequence originates from a man between 18 and 29 years old in good health. J is TRBJ2-1 and V is TRBV20-1, with no clear D. The CDR3 spells CSAHTDEQFF. DNA of the CDR3: TGCAGTGCCCACACCGATGAGCAGTTCTTC.